The clone carrying this T cell receptor beta chain was seen a single time. This sample was included in a study of PD-1 and CTLA-4 blockade in melanoma. This CDR3 contains 15 residues. The ends were cut back, 1 base at V and 1 base at J, with 10 bases in the middle. CDR1 is MNHEY and CDR2 is SVGAGI in the germline V gene. Measured with immunoSEQ multiplex PCR; TCRdb has only the in-frame clones, and not every one. The sample shows 20,000 or so clones, about 91% of them seen only once. The specimen comprised CD8+ T cells from peripheral blood, sampled before anti-PD-1 treatment. The source of this sequence is a human donor with melanoma. The V gene is TRBV6-5, the J gene TRBJ1-2, with TRBD1 as a possible D gene (5 bases). The CDR3 protein is CASSYWPGLNYGYTF. In nucleotides, the CDR3 is TGTGCCAGCAGTTACTGGCCGGGACTTAACTATGGCTACACCTTC.